The table lists the clone carrying this T cell receptor (beta chain) with many counts. This record comes from a study of response to subunit inactivated influenza vaccine. Deletions cut 6 bases from V and 4 bases from J, with 10 bases between. The CDR3 is made up of 14 amino acids. CDR1 MNHNS and CDR2 SASEGT come from the germline V gene. TCRdb recomputed calls from the RT-PCR reads with MiXCR, one row per CDR3 protein. The sample yields 540,000 or so distinct CDR3 sequences, 10% to 15% seen once. This specimen was PBMCs from blood, taken more than 35 days after vaccination. This chain uses TRBV6-1 with TRBJ2-6, with a possible D match to TRBD1 (6 bases). This TCR came from a man aged 50-59 years who received an inactivated influenza vaccine. The CDR3 reads CASRQGYGANVLTF. CDR3 sequence (DNA): TGTGCCAGCAGACAGGGTTACGGGGCCAACGTCCTGACTTTC.